Below, 23 T cell receptor beta chains from the same sample are listed, as sequenced in a study of shared clonotypes between healthy human individuals. Naive CD8 cells, CD45RO-negative and positively selected for CCR7, excluded terminally differentiated effector memory CD45RA+ cells. The assay was immunoSEQ multiplex PCR, and TCRdb's table has in-frame clones only and misses some. Of fewer than 800,000 clones in the sample, about 91% were seen once. What was sequenced was naive CD8+ T cells sorted from blood. The origin of the receptors is a man under 40 in good health.

V gene TRBV7-8 combines with J gene TRBJ2-5; 10 nucleotides line up with TRBD1. V lost 0 bases, J lost 4 bases, and 2 bases stayed unmatched. In germline, CDR1 is SGHVS, CDR2 FQNEAQ. CDR3 length: 15 residues. The CDR3 DNA is TGTGCCAGCAGCTTAGCATGGGACAGGGGAGAGACCCAGTACTTC. Translation: CASSLAWDRGETQYF. The full variable domain, in which reference TRBV7-8 and TRBJ2-5 provide the parts outside the CDR3, is GAGVSQSPRYKVAKRGQDVALRCDPISGHVSLFWYQQALGQGPEFLTYFQNEAQLDKSGLPSDRFFAERPEGSVSTLKIQRTQQEDSAVYLCASSLAWDRGETQYFGPGTRLLVL.

The V gene is TRBV18, the J gene TRBJ1-1, with D perhaps TRBD1 (6 bases). CDR1 is KGHSH, CDR2 LQKENI, per germline. The CDR3 extends over 15 amino acids. V dropped 3 bases and J dropped 3 bases, with 14 bases sitting between them. The CDR3 region has the DNA TGTGCCAGCTCACCGTCCCGGGACACCTACACTGAAGCTTTCTTT. This translates into CASSPSRDTYTEAFF.

The gene calls are TRBV4-2 and TRBJ1-1; D remains ambiguous. There are 15 residues in the CDR3. Germline loops: CDR1 LGHNA, CDR2 YNFKEQ. Trimming took off 4 bases at V and 3 bases at J, with 15 bases between the two ends. The CDR3 is CASSPQRGSDTEAFF. The CDR3 DNA is TGTGCCAGCAGCCCCCAACGGGGTTCGGACACTGAAGCTTTCTTT.

V usage is TRBV6-1 and J usage is TRBJ1-2; 8 bases are a match to TRBD1. Germline V gives CDR1 MNHNS, CDR2 SASEGT. This CDR3 contains 15 residues. V trimming: 9 bases; J trimming: 0 bases; junction bases outside the gene matches: 9. The DNA of the CDR3 is TGTGCCAGTTTAACAGGGGGAAAAGCTAACTATGGCTACACCTTC. Translated, it gives CASLTGGKANYGYTF.

The V gene is TRBV28, the J gene TRBJ2-7, with D tentatively TRBD1 (5 bases). Germline loops: CDR1 MDHEN, CDR2 SYDVKM. This CDR3 region has 14 residues. V gave up 2 bases and J gave up 0 bases, with 8 bases separating them. The CDR3 spells CASSLETDSYEQYF. Written as DNA, the CDR3 is TGTGCCAGCAGTTTAGAGACAGACTCCTACGAGCAGTACTTC.

This clone came up a few times. The V gene is TRBV6-1, the J gene TRBJ2-2; 7 nucleotides agree with TRBD2. The ends lost 2 bases at V and 4 bases at J; junction bases unmatched: 4. There are 15 residues in the CDR3. The V gene's germline CDR1 is MNHNS and CDR2 SASEGT. This CDR3 reads CASSESASGTGELFF. The CDR3 bases are TGTGCCAGCAGTGAAAGTGCTAGCGGCACCGGGGAGCTGTTTTTT.

This clone was seen only once. CDR3 sequence (DNA): TGTGCCAGCAGCTTAGAAGTCGGGGACCTCAATGAGCAGTTCTTC. This translates into CASSLEVGDLNEQFF. The chain couples TRBV7-6 to TRBJ2-1; D may correspond to TRBD1 or TRBD2 (5 bases each). CDR3 length: 15 residues. V was cut by 1 base and J by 6 bases, with 13 bases left in between. Per germline, CDR1 SGHVS and CDR2 FNYEAQ.

Comments on this clone: In the same sample, other DNA sequences code for this CDR3. The chain joins TRBV9 to TRBJ2-5; TRBD1 matches at 9 bases. The J segment lost 2 bases and the V segment lost 0 bases, leaving 5 bases of the junction unmatched. CDR1 is SGDLS, CDR2 YYNGEE, per germline. This CDR3 has 16 amino acids. The CDR3 nucleotides read TGTGCCAGCAGCGTAGTGGGGACAGGGTTTCAAGAGACCCAGTACTTC. Its translation: CASSVVGTGFQETQYF.

This rearrangement joins TRBV13 to TRBJ2-1; maybe TRBD2 (6 bases). Per germline, CDR1 PRHDT and CDR2 FYEKMQ (reference sequence). CDR3 length: 15 residues. V lost 8 bases and J 0 bases, leaving 14 bases between the germline ends. CDR3 nucleotides: TGTGCCAGCGGCTGGGACTTGAGCTCCTACAATGAGCAGTTCTTC. Its translation: CASGWDLSSYNEQFF. Full variable domain (rest looked up from reference TRBV13 and TRBJ2-1): AAGVIQSPRHLIKEKRETATLKCYPIPRHDTVYWYQQGPGQDPQFLISFYEKMQSDKGSIPDRFSAQQFSDYHSELNMSSLELGDSALYFCASGWDLSSYNEQFFGPGTRLTVL.

This clone is a singleton in its sample. V is TRBV7-8 and J is TRBJ2-1; TRBD2 matches at 10 bases. Germline loops: CDR1 SGHVS, CDR2 FQNEAQ. CDR3 length: 18 residues. V lost 5 bases, J lost 0 bases, and 10 bases stayed unmatched. DNA of the CDR3: TGTGCCAGCAGCCCAGGTCTAGCGGGAGCCCGCTCCTACAATGAGCAGTTCTTC. Amino acids: CASSPGLAGARSYNEQFF.

The V gene is TRBV7-8, the J gene TRBJ2-5; tentatively, D is TRBD1 (5 bases). The CDR3 runs to 13 residues. Germline V CDR1 and CDR2: SGHVS, FQNEAQ. Trimming left V 6 bases short and J 3 bases short, with 11 bases between. The CDR3 loop reads CASRTTEEETQYF. The CDR3 DNA sequence: TGTGCCAGCAGGACGACAGAAGAAGAGACCCAGTACTTC.

The chain joins TRBV7-2 to TRBJ2-1; D unresolved. Germline CDR1 is SGHTA and CDR2 is FQGNSA. The CDR3 spans 16 residues. With 1 base removed from V and 5 bases from J, the gap between germline ends came to 15 bases. DNA of the CDR3: TGTGCCAGCAGCTTAGGCGGAGCGCTCATTGACAATGAGCAGTTCTTC. As protein: CASSLGGALIDNEQFF.

This chain joins TRBV27 and TRBJ2-7; 9 bases fit TRBD2. V dropped 5 bases and J dropped 0; count of bases not matched to a gene: 2. The CDR3 has 14 amino acids. Per the germline V gene, CDR1 is MNHEY and CDR2 is SMNVEV (reference sequence). The CDR3 protein is CASSISGSSYEQYF. The DNA of the CDR3 is TGTGCCAGCAGTATTAGCGGGAGCTCCTACGAGCAGTACTTC.

This chain joins TRBV11-2 and TRBJ2-7, with D unresolved. From germline, CDR1 is SGHAT and CDR2 FQNNGV. This CDR3 region has 12 residues. Trimming stripped 2 bases from V and 3 bases from J, with 5 bases between. The CDR3 region is CASSLPSYEQYF. In DNA, the CDR3 is TGTGCCAGCAGCTTACCAAGCTACGAGCAGTACTTC.

This clone was recorded once. The chain recombines TRBV7-8 with TRBJ2-2; TRBD1 matches at 8 bases. Germline CDR1 reads SGHVS; CDR2 reads FQNEAQ. CDR3 length: 15 amino acids. The V segment lost 5 bases and the J segment 7 bases; nucleotides outside the gene matches: 9. The DNA for the CDR3 is TGTGCCAGCAGCGGAGACAGCAGGGGGCTCGGGGAGCTGTTTTTT. It yields the protein CASSGDSRGLGELFF. The variable domain in full, completed from reference TRBV7-8 and TRBJ2-2, reads GAGVSQSPRYKVAKRGQDVALRCDPISGHVSLFWYQQALGQGPEFLTYFQNEAQLDKSGLPSDRFFAERPEGSVSTLKIQRTQQEDSAVYLCASSGDSRGLGELFFGEGSRLTVL.

V usage is TRBV7-9 and J usage is TRBJ2-6; D may be TRBD1 or TRBD2 (5 bases each). Germline V gene lookup returns CDR1 SEHNR and CDR2 FQNEAQ (reference sequence). The ends were cut back, 6 bases at V and 0 bases at J, with 12 bases in the middle. The CDR3 length is 16 residues. The CDR3 DNA reads as TGTGCCAGCAGTCCGGGACGCTTCTCTGGGGCCAACGTCCTGACTTTC. This encodes CASSPGRFSGANVLTF.

This chain uses TRBV5-6 with TRBJ2-6; D not resolved. Trimming shortened V by 6 bases and J by 4 bases, and 20 bases separated the two germline ends. Germline V CDR1 and CDR2: SGHDT, YYEEEE. The CDR3 has 17 amino acids. CDR3 bases: TGTGCCAGCAAGTGGATCAATAGTCACAAAGGGGCCAACGTCCTGACTTTC. Translated: CASKWINSHKGANVLTF. Combining the CDR3 with reference TRBV5-6 and TRBJ2-6 gives the whole variable domain DAGVTQSPTHLIKTRGQQVTLRCSPKSGHDTVSWYQQALGQGPQFIFQYYEEEERQRGNFPDRFSGHQFPNYSSELNVNALLLGDSALYLCASKWINSHKGANVLTFGAGSRLTVL.

This sequence joins TRBV5-5 and TRBJ2-3; 7 nucleotides match TRBD2. V lost 5 bases and J lost 0; bases outside the gene matches: 12. The germline V gene has CDR1 SGHKS and CDR2 YYEKEE (reference sequence). The CDR3 consists of 17 residues. The CDR3 spells CASSRDYLQISTDTQYF. The CDR3 DNA reads as TGTGCCAGCAGTAGGGACTACCTACAAATTAGCACAGATACGCAGTATTTT.

V gene TRBV14 combines with J gene TRBJ2-7; tentatively, D is TRBD2 (5 bases). The CDR3 runs 15 residues. Between the trimmed V and J ends, which lost 0 bases and 1 base, there was a span of 10 bases. Germline V gives CDR1 SGHDN, CDR2 FVKESK. The DNA for the CDR3 is TGTGCCAGCAGCCAAGAGTATTCGGGATCCTACGAGCAGTACTTC. This gives the protein CASSQEYSGSYEQYF.

This sequence joins TRBV16 and TRBJ1-1; no reliable D call. The CDR3 is 11 residues long. Germline V gene sequence: CDR1 KGHSY, CDR2 FQNENV. V lost 4 bases to trimming and J lost 7 bases, with 7 bases between them. The CDR3 protein is CASSRASEAFF. DNA for the CDR3: TGTGCCAGCAGCCGGGCCAGTGAAGCTTTCTTT.

J is TRBJ2-1 and V is TRBV7-3, with D possibly being TRBD2 (6 bases). CDR1 is SGHTA and CDR2 is FQGTGA in the germline V gene. With 5 bases removed from V and 14 bases from J, the gap between germline ends came to 22 bases. CDR3 size: 14 residues. This CDR3 is CASSPPAEPGVKFF. As DNA, the CDR3 is TGTGCCAGCAGCCCCCCCGCTGAACCGGGAGTGAAGTTCTTC.

The CDR3 loop is CASASRPRPYEQYF. The CDR3 DNA follows: TGTGCCAGCGCCTCTCGGCCCCGACCCTACGAGCAGTACTTC. The V and J genes are TRBV28 and TRBJ2-7; D uncertain. Germline CDR1 MDHEN, CDR2 SYDVKM. CDR3 length: 14 residues. V lost 8 bases and J lost 2, with 16 bases in between.

V and J are TRBV2 and TRBJ1-1; 7 bases align to TRBD1. The CDR3 has 23 residues. CDR1 is SNHLY, CDR2 FYNNEI, per germline. Trimming removed 7 bases from V and 0 bases from J; junction bases left unmatched: 32. This chain's CDR3 is CASNVVFEVVGYRGDHMNTEAFF. The CDR3 nucleotides are TGTGCCAGCAATGTTGTGTTTGAGGTTGTTGGGTACAGGGGAGATCATATGAACACTGAAGCTTTCTTT.